The present entry profiles one T cell receptor beta chain with its context. Libraries were prepared by immunoSEQ multiplex PCR; TCRdb keeps only in-frame clonotypes and omits some of them. This table holds 100,000 or so clones, approximately 87% found once. The CDR3 has 13 residues. CDR1 and CDR2 from the germline V gene are MNHEY and SVGAGI. V was pared by 6 bases and J by 7 bases, with 13 bases between. This specimen comes from a study of T cell responses to AZD1222 COVID-19 vaccine. This chain joins TRBV6-5 and TRBJ1-5; D perhaps matches TRBD1 (5 bases). The clonotype was recovered from an adult who received the AZD1222 COVID-19 vaccine. The sample consisted of peripheral blood, taken 28 days after the second AZD1222 dose. The CDR3 reads CASRGLGGQPQHF. CDR3 DNA: TGTGCCAGCAGAGGACTTGGGGGGCAGCCCCAGCATTTT.